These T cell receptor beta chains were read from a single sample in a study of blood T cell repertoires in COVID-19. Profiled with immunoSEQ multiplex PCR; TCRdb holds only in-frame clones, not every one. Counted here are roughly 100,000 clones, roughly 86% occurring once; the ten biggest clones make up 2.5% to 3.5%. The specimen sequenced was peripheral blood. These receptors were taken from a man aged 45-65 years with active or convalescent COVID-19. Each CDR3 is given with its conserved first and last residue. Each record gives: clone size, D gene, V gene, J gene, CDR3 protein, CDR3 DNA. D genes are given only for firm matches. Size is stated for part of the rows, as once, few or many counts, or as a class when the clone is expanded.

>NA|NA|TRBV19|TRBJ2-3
CASRLTGPTDTQYF
TGTGCCAGTAGGTTGACAGGTCCCACAGATACGCAGTATTTT
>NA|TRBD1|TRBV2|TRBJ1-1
CASRANRGFNTEAFF
TGTGCCAGCAGAGCAAACAGGGGGTTTAACACTGAAGCTTTCTTT
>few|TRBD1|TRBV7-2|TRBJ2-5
CASSFDLTGAQYF
TGTGCCAGCAGCTTCGACCTCACAGGGGCCCAGTACTTC
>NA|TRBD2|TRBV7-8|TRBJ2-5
CASSPWTSGDETQYF
TGTGCCAGCAGCCCTTGGACTAGCGGGGATGAGACCCAGTACTTC
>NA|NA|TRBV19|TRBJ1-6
CASSINGQGNSPLHF
TGTGCCAGTAGTATTAACGGTCAGGGAAATTCACCCCTCCACTTT
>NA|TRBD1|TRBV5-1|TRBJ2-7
CASSHGQGFYEQYF
TGCGCCAGCAGCCATGGACAGGGGTTCTACGAGCAGTACTTC
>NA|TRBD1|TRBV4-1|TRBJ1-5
CASSQMAGGSNQPQHF
TGCGCCAGCAGCCAGATGGCAGGGGGAAGCAATCAGCCCCAGCATTTT
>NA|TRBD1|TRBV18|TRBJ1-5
CASSPPGLQGVRQPQHF
TGTGCCAGCTCACCACCGGGGCTACAGGGGGTGCGTCAGCCCCAGCATTTT
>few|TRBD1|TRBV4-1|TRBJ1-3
CASAIGQGASGNTIYF
TGCGCCAGCGCGATCGGGCAGGGGGCCTCTGGAAACACCATATATTTT
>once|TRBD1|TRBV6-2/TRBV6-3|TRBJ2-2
CASSYGTGYTGELFF
TGTGCCAGCAGTTACGGGACAGGGTACACCGGGGAGCTGTTTTTT
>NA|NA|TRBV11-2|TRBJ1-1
CASRGGAEAFF
TGTGCCAGCAGGGGTGGGGCAGAAGCTTTCTTT
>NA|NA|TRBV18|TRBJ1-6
CASSLGSSYNSPLHF
TGTGCCAGCTCACTTGGGAGCTCCTATAATTCACCCCTCCACTTT
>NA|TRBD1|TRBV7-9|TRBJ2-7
CASSSSDRGVYEQYF
TGTGCCAGCAGCTCTTCCGACAGGGGGGTCTACGAGCAGTACTTC
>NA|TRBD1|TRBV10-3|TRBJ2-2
CATRGTGDTGELFF
TGTGCCACCCGAGGGACAGGGGACACCGGGGAGCTGTTTTTT
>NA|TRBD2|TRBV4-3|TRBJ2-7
CASSQGTSGGYEQYF
TGCGCCAGCAGCCAAGGGACTAGCGGGGGGTACGAGCAGTACTTC
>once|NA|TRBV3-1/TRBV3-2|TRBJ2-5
CASRAEGETQYF
TGTGCCAGCAGAGCCGAGGGAGAGACCCAGTACTTC
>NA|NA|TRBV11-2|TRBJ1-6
CASSLDSEVHSPLHF
TGTGCCAGCAGCTTAGATTCGGAGGTCCATTCACCCCTCCACTTT
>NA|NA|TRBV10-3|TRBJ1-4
CAITGGENEKLFF
TGTGCCATCACGGGGGGCGAAAATGAAAAACTGTTTTTT
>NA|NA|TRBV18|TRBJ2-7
CASSPPTSRYEQYF
TGTGCCAGCTCACCCCCCACTAGCAGGTACGAGCAGTACTTC
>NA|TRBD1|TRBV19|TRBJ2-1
CASSSDRGSGNEQFF
TGTGCCAGTAGTTCCGACAGGGGTTCAGGGAATGAGCAGTTCTTC
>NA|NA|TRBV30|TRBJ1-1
CAWNVLQGIDTEAFF
TGTGCCTGGAATGTACTACAGGGTATTGACACTGAAGCTTTCTTT
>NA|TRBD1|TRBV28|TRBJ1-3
CASSTGQGAGNTIYF
TGTGCCAGCAGCACGGGACAGGGGGCTGGAAACACCATATATTTT
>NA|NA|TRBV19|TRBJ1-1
CASTQLAGTNTEAFF
TGTGCCAGTACCCAGTTAGCCGGGACAAACACTGAAGCTTTCTTT
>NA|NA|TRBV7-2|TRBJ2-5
CASSLDVSQETQYF
TGTGCCAGCAGCTTAGATGTCAGCCAAGAGACCCAGTACTTC
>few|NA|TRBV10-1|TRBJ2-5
CASSEGGMGETQYF
TGCGCCAGCAGTGAAGGAGGGATGGGCGAGACCCAGTACTTC
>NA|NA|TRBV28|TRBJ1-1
CASSPTLQGGVNTEAFF
TGTGCCAGCAGTCCAACCCTACAGGGAGGGGTGAACACTGAAGCTTTCTTT
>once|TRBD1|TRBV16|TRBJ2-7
CASSRQGLYEQYF
TGTGCCAGCAGCCGACAGGGTCTGTACGAGCAGTACTTC
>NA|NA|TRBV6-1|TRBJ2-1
CASSFPELNNEQFF
TGTGCCAGCAGTTTCCCCGAACTTAACAATGAGCAGTTCTTC
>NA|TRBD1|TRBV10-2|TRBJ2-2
CASRLGTGGFTGELFF
TGCGCCAGCAGACTCGGGACAGGGGGATTCACCGGGGAGCTGTTTTTT
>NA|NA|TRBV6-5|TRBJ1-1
CASSYGDTRNTEAFF
TGTGCCAGCAGTTACGGGGACACCCGGAACACTGAAGCTTTCTTT
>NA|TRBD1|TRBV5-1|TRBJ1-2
CASSSRTGGLANYGYTF
TGCGCCAGCAGCTCTCGGACAGGGGGTTTAGCTAACTATGGCTACACCTTC
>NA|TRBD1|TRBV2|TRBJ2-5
CASRYTGTGGETQYF
TGTGCCAGCAGATACACCGGGACAGGGGGGGAGACCCAGTACTTC
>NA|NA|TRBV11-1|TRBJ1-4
CASSLSGQRNEKLFF
TGTGCCAGCAGCTTATCCGGACAGCGAAATGAAAAACTGTTTTTT
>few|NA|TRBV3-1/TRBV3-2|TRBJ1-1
CASSQDTVNTEAFF
TGTGCCAGCAGCCAAGACACAGTGAACACTGAAGCTTTCTTT
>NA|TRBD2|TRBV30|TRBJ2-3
CAWSGGRDTQYF
TGTGCCTGGAGCGGGGGGAGGGATACGCAGTATTTT
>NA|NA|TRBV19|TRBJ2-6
CASNSGPSGTNVLTF
TGTGCCAGTAATTCAGGGCCCTCTGGGACCAACGTCCTGACTTTC
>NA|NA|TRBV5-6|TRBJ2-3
CASSLERGLSTDTQYF
TGTGCCAGCAGCTTGGAGCGCGGACTGAGCACAGATACGCAGTATTTT
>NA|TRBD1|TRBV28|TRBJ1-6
CASSPGTGNSPLHF
TGTGCCAGCAGTCCCGGGACAGGAAATTCACCCCTCCACTTT
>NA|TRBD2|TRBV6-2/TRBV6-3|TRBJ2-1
CASSYGLAGSLDEQFF
TGTGCCAGCAGTTATGGACTAGCGGGGTCTTTGGATGAGCAGTTCTTC
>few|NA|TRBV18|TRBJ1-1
CASSPFDSGDILNTEAFF
TGTGCCAGCTCACCATTTGATTCTGGGGACATTTTGAACACTGAAGCTTTCTTT